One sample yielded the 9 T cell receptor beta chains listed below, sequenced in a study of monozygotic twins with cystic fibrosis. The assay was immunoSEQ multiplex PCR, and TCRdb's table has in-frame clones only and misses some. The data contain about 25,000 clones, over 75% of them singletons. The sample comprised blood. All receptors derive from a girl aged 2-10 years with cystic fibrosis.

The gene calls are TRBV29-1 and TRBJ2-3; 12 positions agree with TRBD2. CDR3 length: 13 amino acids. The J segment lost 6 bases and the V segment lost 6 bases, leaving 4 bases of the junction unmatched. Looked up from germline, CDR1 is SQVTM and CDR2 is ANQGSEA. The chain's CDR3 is CSVASGGADTQYF. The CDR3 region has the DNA TGCAGCGTGGCTAGCGGGGGGGCGGATACGCAGTATTTT.

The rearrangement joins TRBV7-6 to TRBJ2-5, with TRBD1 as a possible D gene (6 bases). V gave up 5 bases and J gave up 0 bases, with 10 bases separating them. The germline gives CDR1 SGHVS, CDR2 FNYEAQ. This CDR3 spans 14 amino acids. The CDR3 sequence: CASSAGVNQETQYF. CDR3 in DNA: TGTGCCAGCAGCGCAGGGGTTAACCAAGAGACCCAGTACTTC.

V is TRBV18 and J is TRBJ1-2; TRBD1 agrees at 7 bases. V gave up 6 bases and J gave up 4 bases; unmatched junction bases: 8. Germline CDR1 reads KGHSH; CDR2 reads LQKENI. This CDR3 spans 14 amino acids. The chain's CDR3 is CASSADRDSYGYTF. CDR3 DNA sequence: TGTGCCAGCTCGGCCGACAGGGATAGCTATGGCTACACCTTC.

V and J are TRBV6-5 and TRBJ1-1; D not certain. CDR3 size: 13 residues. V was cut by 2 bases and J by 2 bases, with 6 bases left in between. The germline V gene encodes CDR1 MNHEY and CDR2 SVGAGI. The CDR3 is CASSYGSNTEAFF. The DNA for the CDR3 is TGTGCCAGCAGTTACGGCTCTAACACTGAAGCTTTCTTT.

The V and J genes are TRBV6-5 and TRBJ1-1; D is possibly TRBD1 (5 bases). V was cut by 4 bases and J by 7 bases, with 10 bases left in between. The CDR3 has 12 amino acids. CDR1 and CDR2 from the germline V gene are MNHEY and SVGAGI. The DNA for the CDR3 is TGTGCCAGCAGTTTGGGGACGGGTGAAGCTTTCTTT. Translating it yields CASSLGTGEAFF.

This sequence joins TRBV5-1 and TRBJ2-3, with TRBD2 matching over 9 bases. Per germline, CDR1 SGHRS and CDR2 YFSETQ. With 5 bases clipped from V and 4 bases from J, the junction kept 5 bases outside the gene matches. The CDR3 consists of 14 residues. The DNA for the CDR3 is TGCGCCAGCAGAACGGGACTAGCCTCAGATACGCAGTATTTT. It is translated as CASRTGLASDTQYF.

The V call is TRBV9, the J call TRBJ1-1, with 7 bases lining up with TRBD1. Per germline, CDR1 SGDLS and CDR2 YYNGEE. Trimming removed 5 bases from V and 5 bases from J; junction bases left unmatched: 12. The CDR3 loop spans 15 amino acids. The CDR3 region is CASSLQSQGGTEAFF. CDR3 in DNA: TGTGCCAGCAGTCTTCAATCCCAGGGGGGGACTGAAGCTTTCTTT.

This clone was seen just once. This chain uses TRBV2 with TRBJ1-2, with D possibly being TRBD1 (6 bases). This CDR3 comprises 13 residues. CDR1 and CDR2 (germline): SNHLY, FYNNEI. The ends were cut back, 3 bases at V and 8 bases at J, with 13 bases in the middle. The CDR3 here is CASSDFRGDGYTF. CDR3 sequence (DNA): TGTGCCAGCAGTGATTTCAGGGGAGACGGCTACACCTTC.

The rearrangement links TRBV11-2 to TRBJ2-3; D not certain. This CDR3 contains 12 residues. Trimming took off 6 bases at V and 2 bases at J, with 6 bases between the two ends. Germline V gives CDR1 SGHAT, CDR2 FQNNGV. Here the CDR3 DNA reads TGTGCCAGCAGATTCATCACAGATACGCAGTATTTT. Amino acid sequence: CASRFITDTQYF.